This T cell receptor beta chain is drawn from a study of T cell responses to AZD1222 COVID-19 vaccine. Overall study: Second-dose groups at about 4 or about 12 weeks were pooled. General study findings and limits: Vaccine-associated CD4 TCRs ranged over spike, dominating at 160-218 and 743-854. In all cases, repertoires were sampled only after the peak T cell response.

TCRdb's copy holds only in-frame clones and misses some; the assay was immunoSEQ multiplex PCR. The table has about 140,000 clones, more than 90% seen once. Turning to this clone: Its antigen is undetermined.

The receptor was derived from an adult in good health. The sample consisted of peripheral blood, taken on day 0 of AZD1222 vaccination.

The CDR3 here is CASSLGADPSGANVLTF. The CDR3 nucleotides are TGTGCCAGCAGTTTAGGGGCAGATCCCTCTGGGGCCAACGTCCTGACTTTC. The chain is built from TRBV27 and TRBJ2-6; the D gene is possibly TRBD1 (5 bases). The germline CDR1 and CDR2 sequences are MNHEY and SMNVEV (reference sequence). Trimming took 2 bases from V and 0 from J, leaving 11 bases between them. The CDR3 length is 17 residues.